This is a list of T cell receptor beta chains from one sample in a study of shared T cell receptors in the human thymus. This table comes from immunoSEQ multiplex PCR, and its TCRdb copy is limited to in-frame clones, with some not included. The table records 500,000 to 550,000 clones, 75% to 85% of them present only once. This sample also appeared in a second study, on human thymus T cells.

The sample taken for sequencing was thymocytes. Every receptor here comes from a boy under two years old with a congenital heart defect. CDR3s include the opening cysteine and the closing phenylalanine or tryptophan. The D gene is left open where the match is weak. The listing skips clone size in some rows; elsewhere it reads once, few, many or a size class.

CDR3nt: TGCGCCAGCAGCCAAGAGGGGGGCACTGAAGCTTTCTTT
CDR3aa: CASSQEGGTEAFF
v_gene: TRBV4-3
j_gene: TRBJ1-1
abundance: .
d_gene: .

CDR3nt: TGTGCCAGCAGTTTATGCGCCTCCGGGGTCAGCTCCTACGAGCAGTACTTC
CDR3aa: CASSLCASGVSSYEQYF
v_gene: TRBV28
j_gene: TRBJ2-7
abundance: once
d_gene: .

CDR3nt: TGTGCCAGCAGCTCCCGGGACTTGACTTGGGAGCAGTACTTC
CDR3aa: CASSSRDLTWEQYF
v_gene: TRBV11-3
j_gene: TRBJ2-7
abundance: once
d_gene: .

CDR3nt: TGTGCCAGCAGCGGAGGTTTTGAAGCTTTCTTT
CDR3aa: CASSGGFEAFF
v_gene: TRBV9
j_gene: TRBJ1-1
abundance: .
d_gene: .

CDR3nt: TGTGCCAGCAGCTCCCCGGGGGCTAGCGGGAGTGGTACAGATACGCAGTATTTT
CDR3aa: CASSSPGASGSGTDTQYF
v_gene: TRBV5-4
j_gene: TRBJ2-3
abundance: .
d_gene: TRBD2

CDR3nt: TGTGCCAGCCTAAGGCGGGGTTCGAACACCGGGGAGCTGTTTTTT
CDR3aa: CASLRRGSNTGELFF
v_gene: TRBV28
j_gene: TRBJ2-2
abundance: .
d_gene: .

CDR3nt: TGTGCCAGTAGTCCCGGGAAGACGGACGTGCAGCCCCAGCATTTT
CDR3aa: CASSPGKTDVQPQHF
v_gene: TRBV19
j_gene: TRBJ1-5
abundance: .
d_gene: .

CDR3nt: TGCGCCAGCAGCCTGGGCCTAGCGCGCTCCTACAATGAGCAGTTCTTC
CDR3aa: CASSLGLARSYNEQFF
v_gene: TRBV5-1
j_gene: TRBJ2-1
abundance: .
d_gene: .

CDR3nt: TGTGCCACCAGCAGAGAATTGCTAGCGGGAGCCTTTAGCACCTACGAGCAGTACTTC
CDR3aa: CATSRELLAGAFSTYEQYF
v_gene: TRBV15
j_gene: TRBJ2-7
abundance: .
d_gene: TRBD2

CDR3nt: TGCAGTGCAGATTCCCGGGACTGGCCGTTCTTC
CDR3aa: CSADSRDWPFF
v_gene: TRBV20-1
j_gene: TRBJ2-1
abundance: .
d_gene: .

CDR3nt: TGTGCCAGCAGTTACGGCTGGGGCGGAAGCTCCTACGAGCAGTACTTC
CDR3aa: CASSYGWGGSSYEQYF
v_gene: TRBV6-5
j_gene: TRBJ2-7
abundance: .
d_gene: .

CDR3nt: TGTGCCAGCAGTTGGGGCCCAGGAGGCACAGATACGCAGTATTTT
CDR3aa: CASSWGPGGTDTQYF
v_gene: TRBV6-6
j_gene: TRBJ2-3
abundance: .
d_gene: .

CDR3nt: TGTGCCAGCAGTTACACCAGGGAGGAGAACACTGAAGCTTTCTTT
CDR3aa: CASSYTREENTEAFF
v_gene: TRBV6-5
j_gene: TRBJ1-1
abundance: few
d_gene: .

CDR3nt: TGTGCCTGGACCGTCGGAGCCTACGAGCAGTACTTC
CDR3aa: CAWTVGAYEQYF
v_gene: TRBV30
j_gene: TRBJ2-7
abundance: .
d_gene: .

CDR3nt: TGTGCCAGCTCACCGAGGGGACAGGCCCTTTCAAACATTCAGTACTTC
CDR3aa: CASSPRGQALSNIQYF
v_gene: TRBV18
j_gene: TRBJ2-4
abundance: .
d_gene: TRBD1

CDR3nt: TGCAGCGTTGGGCAGGGGGCGATTGACAATGAGCAGTTCTTC
CDR3aa: CSVGQGAIDNEQFF
v_gene: TRBV29-1
j_gene: TRBJ2-1
abundance: few
d_gene: TRBD1

CDR3nt: TGTGCCATCTATAGCCCCCCGGGAGGCTACACCTTC
CDR3aa: CAIYSPPGGYTF
v_gene: TRBV10-3
j_gene: TRBJ1-2
abundance: .
d_gene: .

CDR3nt: TGTGCCACCAGCCCCCCTCCCGTCTGCGGGAGGTTCTACGAGCAGTACTTC
CDR3aa: CATSPPPVCGRFYEQYF
v_gene: TRBV15
j_gene: TRBJ2-7
abundance: once
d_gene: TRBD2

CDR3nt: TGTGCCAGCAGTTACCGGGGGTATAATCAGCCCCAGCATTTT
CDR3aa: CASSYRGYNQPQHF
v_gene: TRBV6-5
j_gene: TRBJ1-5
abundance: .
d_gene: .

CDR3nt: TGTGCCAGTATCGGGGGTTGGGACGAGCAGTACTTC
CDR3aa: CASIGGWDEQYF
v_gene: TRBV19
j_gene: TRBJ2-7
abundance: .
d_gene: .

CDR3nt: TGTGCCAGCAGTTACCGCAGGTGGTCCACTGAAGCTTTCTTT
CDR3aa: CASSYRRWSTEAFF
v_gene: TRBV6-5
j_gene: TRBJ1-1
abundance: .
d_gene: .

CDR3nt: TGTGCCAGCAGCTTAGCGAGGGAGCGGGAGGGGGAAGAGACCCAGTACTTC
CDR3aa: CASSLAREREGEETQYF
v_gene: TRBV7-9
j_gene: TRBJ2-5
abundance: .
d_gene: TRBD2

CDR3nt: TGTGCCAGCAGTGAATATCACATCAGTACCTCCTCCTACGAGCAGTACTTC
CDR3aa: CASSEYHISTSSYEQYF
v_gene: TRBV25-1
j_gene: TRBJ2-7
abundance: .
d_gene: .

CDR3nt: TGTGCCAGCAGTGACAATCCAGCGGGAGACGCAGATACGCAGTATTTT
CDR3aa: CASSDNPAGDADTQYF
v_gene: TRBV25-1
j_gene: TRBJ2-3
abundance: .
d_gene: TRBD2

CDR3nt: TGCAGCGTTGTAGGACAGGGACCTTATAGCAATCAGCCCCAGCATTTT
CDR3aa: CSVVGQGPYSNQPQHF
v_gene: TRBV29-1
j_gene: TRBJ1-5
abundance: .
d_gene: TRBD1

CDR3nt: TGTGCCAGCAGCCTGGGACAGGGGGTCGGCAACACCATATATTTT
CDR3aa: CASSLGQGVGNTIYF
v_gene: TRBV7-2
j_gene: TRBJ1-3
abundance: .
d_gene: TRBD1

CDR3nt: TGCGCCAGCAGAACAGAAACTAGCGGGAGCCGGAATGAGCAGTTCTTC
CDR3aa: CASRTETSGSRNEQFF
v_gene: TRBV4-1
j_gene: TRBJ2-1
abundance: .
d_gene: TRBD2

CDR3nt: TGCGCCAGCAGCCCCAAATTAGCGGGAGGGCCTACAGATACGCAGTATTTT
CDR3aa: CASSPKLAGGPTDTQYF
v_gene: TRBV5-1
j_gene: TRBJ2-3
abundance: once
d_gene: TRBD2

CDR3nt: TGTGCCAGCAGCCCCTGGGTTGGGACAGGGCGAGGGAGCTATGGCTACACCTTC
CDR3aa: CASSPWVGTGRGSYGYTF
v_gene: TRBV7-9
j_gene: TRBJ1-2
abundance: .
d_gene: TRBD1

CDR3nt: TGTGCCAGCAGCTTAAGACACGAGAACACTGAAGCTTTCTTT
CDR3aa: CASSLRHENTEAFF
v_gene: TRBV7-3
j_gene: TRBJ1-1
abundance: .
d_gene: .

CDR3nt: TGCGCCAGCAGCCAAAGACTAGTCCCCGATGATGAGCAGTTCTTC
CDR3aa: CASSQRLVPDDEQFF
v_gene: TRBV4-1
j_gene: TRBJ2-1
abundance: .
d_gene: .

CDR3nt: TGTGCCAGCAAAGAACGGAGAGGGATGATACCCTACGAGCAGTACTTC
CDR3aa: CASKERRGMIPYEQYF
v_gene: TRBV2
j_gene: TRBJ2-7
abundance: .
d_gene: .

CDR3nt: TGCGCCAGCAGCCAAGATGTGGCGGTATCCTACAATGAGCAGTTCTTC
CDR3aa: CASSQDVAVSYNEQFF
v_gene: TRBV4-3
j_gene: TRBJ2-1
abundance: .
d_gene: .

CDR3nt: TGTGCCAGCAGCTTACGGACAGGGGGAACAGATACGCAGTATTTT
CDR3aa: CASSLRTGGTDTQYF
v_gene: TRBV7-3
j_gene: TRBJ2-3
abundance: .
d_gene: TRBD1

CDR3nt: TGCGCCAGCAGCCCAATAGCGGGAGTCTCCTACAATGAGCAGTTCTTC
CDR3aa: CASSPIAGVSYNEQFF
v_gene: TRBV4-3
j_gene: TRBJ2-1
abundance: .
d_gene: TRBD2

CDR3nt: TGTGCCAGCAGGATGGGTCGGGGCTATGGCTACACCTTC
CDR3aa: CASRMGRGYGYTF
v_gene: TRBV6-1
j_gene: TRBJ1-2
abundance: .
d_gene: .

CDR3nt: TGTGCCAGCACCCCGGGGGGCAGAGAGACCCAGTACTTC
CDR3aa: CASTPGGRETQYF
v_gene: TRBV6-1
j_gene: TRBJ2-5
abundance: .
d_gene: .

CDR3nt: TGTGCTAGTGGTTTGGTACGGGTTGGGAGGGAGGGTCCCTACGAGCAGTACTTC
CDR3aa: CASGLVRVGREGPYEQYF
v_gene: TRBV12-5
j_gene: TRBJ2-7
abundance: .
d_gene: TRBD2

CDR3nt: TGTGCCAGCAGCATTTTGATGGGGGAGGCTTATGAGACCCAGTACTTC
CDR3aa: CASSILMGEAYETQYF
v_gene: TRBV7-9
j_gene: TRBJ2-5
abundance: once
d_gene: .

CDR3nt: TGTGCCAGCAGCACCCGACAGGGGGCGTCTCGCCGGGCTTTCTTT
CDR3aa: CASSTRQGASRRAFF
v_gene: TRBV7-6
j_gene: TRBJ1-1
abundance: .
d_gene: TRBD1

CDR3nt: TGTGCCAGCAGTTCTACCCCGGACAGGGGACAAGAGACCCAGTACTTC
CDR3aa: CASSSTPDRGQETQYF
v_gene: TRBV27
j_gene: TRBJ2-5
abundance: few
d_gene: TRBD1

CDR3nt: TGTGCCAGCAGCCCCCAGGGCGGGGGGGTCACAGATACGCAGTATTTT
CDR3aa: CASSPQGGGVTDTQYF
v_gene: TRBV27
j_gene: TRBJ2-3
abundance: .
d_gene: TRBD2

CDR3nt: TGCAGCGTTGCTCGAGGAAGCTACGAGCAGTACTTC
CDR3aa: CSVARGSYEQYF
v_gene: TRBV29-1
j_gene: TRBJ2-7
abundance: .
d_gene: .

CDR3nt: TGTGCCAGCAGTTTATCTATTATGGGCAGGGGGCTGGCAGATACGCAGTATTTT
CDR3aa: CASSLSIMGRGLADTQYF
v_gene: TRBV27
j_gene: TRBJ2-3
abundance: .
d_gene: TRBD1

CDR3nt: TGTGCCAGCAGTTTAAGAGTAGCGGGAGTGGCCGGGGAGCTGTTTTTT
CDR3aa: CASSLRVAGVAGELFF
v_gene: TRBV28
j_gene: TRBJ2-2
abundance: .
d_gene: TRBD2

CDR3nt: TGTGCCAGCAGTTTCCATGGGACAGGGAGATTTAGTGAAAAACTGTTTTTT
CDR3aa: CASSFHGTGRFSEKLFF
v_gene: TRBV27
j_gene: TRBJ1-4
abundance: .
d_gene: TRBD1

CDR3nt: TGTGCCAGCAGTGTCCGTGGGGACAGGGTTGGGAGAGAGACCCAGTACTTC
CDR3aa: CASSVRGDRVGRETQYF
v_gene: TRBV2
j_gene: TRBJ2-5
abundance: .
d_gene: TRBD1

CDR3nt: TGTGCCAGCAGTGAACCTCCAAACGCCGGACAGGACCCCTACGAGCAGTACTTC
CDR3aa: CASSEPPNAGQDPYEQYF
v_gene: TRBV6-1
j_gene: TRBJ2-7
abundance: .
d_gene: TRBD1

CDR3nt: TGTGCCAGCAGTTACCAGCGGGCCTACGAGCAGTACTTC
CDR3aa: CASSYQRAYEQYF
v_gene: TRBV6-5
j_gene: TRBJ2-7
abundance: .
d_gene: .

CDR3nt: TGCGCCAGCAGCCAAGATAGAGAAAAACTGTTTTTT
CDR3aa: CASSQDREKLFF
v_gene: TRBV4-1
j_gene: TRBJ1-4
abundance: .
d_gene: .

CDR3nt: TGTGCCAGCAGCGCCACCGGGACAGATAGCAATCAGCCCCAGCATTTT
CDR3aa: CASSATGTDSNQPQHF
v_gene: TRBV11-2
j_gene: TRBJ1-5
abundance: .
d_gene: TRBD1

CDR3nt: TGTGCCAGCAGTTCTTGGGGGGGCGCCGGCGGCTACACCTTC
CDR3aa: CASSSWGGAGGYTF
v_gene: TRBV5-8
j_gene: TRBJ1-2
abundance: .
d_gene: .

CDR3nt: TGTGCTAGTGTCCCGACCCGGAGCTCCTACGAGCAGTACTTC
CDR3aa: CASVPTRSSYEQYF
v_gene: TRBV12-5
j_gene: TRBJ2-7
abundance: .
d_gene: .

CDR3nt: TGCGCCAGCAGCCAAGATCCCCATAGCGGGAGCCCAGAGACCCAGTACTTC
CDR3aa: CASSQDPHSGSPETQYF
v_gene: TRBV4-3
j_gene: TRBJ2-5
abundance: .
d_gene: TRBD2

CDR3nt: TGTGCCAGCAGCTTAGAGGGGGGGAGTGGAGATTATACAGATACGCAGTATTTT
CDR3aa: CASSLEGGSGDYTDTQYF
v_gene: TRBV7-2
j_gene: TRBJ2-3
abundance: .
d_gene: .

CDR3nt: TGCGCCAGCAGCCAAGAAAGGCTCGGGAGCAATCAGCCCCAGCATTTT
CDR3aa: CASSQERLGSNQPQHF
v_gene: TRBV4-1
j_gene: TRBJ1-5
abundance: .
d_gene: .

CDR3nt: TGTGCCAGTAGTATAGCGCCAACAGGGATCGAGCAGTACTTC
CDR3aa: CASSIAPTGIEQYF
v_gene: TRBV19
j_gene: TRBJ2-7
abundance: .
d_gene: .

CDR3nt: TGTGCCAGCAGTTCCTCGGGGACAGATAGAAAAGAGACCCAGTACTTC
CDR3aa: CASSSSGTDRKETQYF
v_gene: TRBV6-5
j_gene: TRBJ2-5
abundance: .
d_gene: TRBD1

CDR3nt: TGCGCCAGCAGCCACGAGCCCCGGAACACTGAAGCTTTCTTT
CDR3aa: CASSHEPRNTEAFF
v_gene: TRBV4-3
j_gene: TRBJ1-1
abundance: once
d_gene: .